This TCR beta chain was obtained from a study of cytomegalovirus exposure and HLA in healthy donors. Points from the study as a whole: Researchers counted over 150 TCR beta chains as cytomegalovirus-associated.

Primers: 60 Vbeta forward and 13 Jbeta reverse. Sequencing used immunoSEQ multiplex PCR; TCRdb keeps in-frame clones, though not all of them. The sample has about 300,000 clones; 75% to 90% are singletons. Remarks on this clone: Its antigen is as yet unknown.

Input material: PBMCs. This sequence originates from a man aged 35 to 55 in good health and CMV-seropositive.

CDR3 DNA sequence: TGTGCCAGCAGTTTCAGGGGCGAGGGCACTGAAGCTTTCTTT. As protein: CASSFRGEGTEAFF. The chain employs TRBV28 and TRBJ1-1, with D perhaps TRBD1 (6 bases). The CDR3 is 14 amino acids. The V gene's germline CDR1 is MDHEN and CDR2 SYDVKM. Between the trimmed V and J ends, which lost 3 bases and 4 bases, there was a span of 12 bases.